What follows are 20 T cell receptor beta chains derived from one specimen sequenced in a study of early T cells in non-severe SARS-CoV-2 infection. From the 5' RACE reads, TCRdb called clonotypes with MiXCR, one entry per CDR3 protein. The sample has about 67,000 distinct CDR3 sequences; under 14% are singletons. Specimen: whole blood. The origin of the receptors is an adult who was a healthcare worker with PCR-confirmed SARS-CoV-2 infection or an uninfected control (not recorded which).

This clonotype came up a few times. V and J are TRBV14 and TRBJ2-7; 7 positions match TRBD2. There are 14 residues in the CDR3. Trimming removed 3 bases from V and 6 bases from J; junction bases left unmatched: 8. Germline assignment: CDR1 SGHDN and CDR2 FVKESK. The CDR3 sequence is CASSQRAGGSEQYF. CDR3 bases: TGTGCCAGCAGCCAGCGGGCCGGGGGGAGCGAGCAGTACTTC. The whole variable domain, filled in from reference TRBV14 and TRBJ2-7, reads EAGVTQFPSHSVIEKGQTVTLRCDPISGHDNLYWYRRVMGKEIKFLLHFVKESKQDESGMPNNRFLAERTGGTYSTLKVQPAELEDSGVYFCASSQRAGGSEQYFGPGTRLTVT.

This clonotype was counted at least ten times. The rearrangement links TRBV9 to TRBJ2-3; TRBD1 might be the D (6 bases). Per the germline V gene, CDR1 is SGDLS and CDR2 is YYNGEE. The V and J ends lost 6 bases and 2 bases respectively, with 10 bases between them. This CDR3 comprises 13 residues. CDR3 DNA sequence: TGTGCCAGCAACCGGGACAACACAGATACGCAGTATTTT. Residues: CASNRDNTDTQYF.

The chain couples TRBV4-1 to TRBJ2-7; 7 nucleotides align to TRBD1. Germline V lookup: CDR1 MGHRA, CDR2 YSYEKL. Trimming took 5 bases from V and 6 from J; bases not matched to a gene: 7. CDR3 length: 13 residues. The CDR3 sequence: CASSYRDSSEQYF. The CDR3 DNA reads as TGCGCCAGCAGCTACCGGGACAGTAGCGAGCAGTACTTC.

There are many counts of this clonotype. This chain joins TRBV20-1 and TRBJ1-6; maybe TRBD1 (6 bases). Germline V gene data show CDR1 as DFQATT and CDR2 as SNEGSKA (reference sequence). CDR3 length: 14 residues. The germline V and J ends were trimmed by 5 bases and 7 bases, with 15 bases remaining between them. The DNA of the CDR3 is TGCAGTGCTTACTCACAGGGTGGGAATTCACCCCTCCACTTT. Translated, it gives CSAYSQGGNSPLHF.

This clonotype came up many times. The rearrangement joins TRBV12-3 or TRBV12-4 to TRBJ1-5; possibly TRBD1 for D (5 bases). The CDR3 is 15 amino acids. V was trimmed by 5 bases and J by 2 bases, leaving 13 bases between them. The CDR3: CASSTTASGNQPQHF. CDR3 DNA sequence: TGTGCCAGCAGTACGACAGCCTCTGGCAATCAGCCCCAGCATTTT.

The chain combines TRBV20-1 with TRBJ1-2, with D maybe TRBD1 (5 bases). CDR1 and CDR2 (germline): DFQATT, SNEGSKA (reference sequence). V was cut by 0 bases and J by 4 bases, with 15 bases left in between. The CDR3 contains 15 residues. CDR3 protein: CSARDQGNFLYGYTF. The DNA of the CDR3 is TGCAGTGCTAGAGATCAGGGTAATTTCCTCTATGGCTACACCTTC.

This clonotype came up a few times. The V and J genes are TRBV20-1 and TRBJ2-4, with D possibly being TRBD2 (5 bases). With 7 bases removed from V and 5 bases from J, the gap between germline ends came to 12 bases. CDR1 is DFQATT, CDR2 SNEGSKA, per germline (reference sequence). There are 12 residues in the CDR3. The CDR3 loop is CSVPRAENIQYF. The DNA of the CDR3 is TGCAGTGTTCCAAGAGCGGAAAACATTCAGTACTTC.

The rearrangement links TRBV20-1 to TRBJ1-6; 9 nucleotides align to TRBD1. The CDR3 totals 14 residues. Trimming at V came to 5 bases and at J to 7 bases, leaving 6 bases not matched to a gene. The germline CDR1 and CDR2 sequences are DFQATT and SNEGSKA (reference sequence). The CDR3 sequence is CSAPVGTGNSPLHF. CDR3 DNA sequence: TGCAGTGCTCCGGTTGGGACAGGGAATTCACCCCTCCACTTT.

The sample holds a few counts of this clonotype. The chain has TRBV5-6 and TRBJ2-5, with D unclear. CDR1 is SGHDT and CDR2 is YYEEEE in the germline V gene. This CDR3 spans 12 amino acids. Trimming left V 4 bases short and J 6 bases short, with 10 bases between. The CDR3 here is CASSMGVKTQYF. The CDR3 DNA is TGTGCCAGCAGCATGGGTGTGAAGACCCAGTACTTC.

This sequence joins TRBV24-1 and TRBJ2-1; 13 nucleotides agree with TRBD2. Germline V gene data show CDR1 as KGHDR and CDR2 as SFDVKD. The CDR3 loop spans 16 amino acids. The V and J ends lost 4 bases and 9 bases, in that order; junction bases with no gene match: 8. For the CDR3, the DNA is TGTGCCACCAGTGAATGGACTAGCGGGAGAGTCGCTGAGCAGTTCTTC. It yields the protein CATSEWTSGRVAEQFF.

This clonotype was picked up a small number of times. V usage is TRBV20-1 and J usage is TRBJ2-2; D might be TRBD1 (6 bases). This CDR3 is 12 amino acids long. Per the germline V gene, CDR1 is DFQATT and CDR2 is SNEGSKA (reference sequence). Deletions cut 7 bases from V and 5 bases from J, with 11 bases between. CDR3: CSVHRDTGELFF. As DNA, the CDR3 is TGCAGTGTCCACAGGGATACCGGGGAGCTGTTTTTT.

This chain's CDR3 is CASSEATGNSYEQYF. Here the CDR3 DNA reads TGTGCCAGCAGTGAAGCGACAGGGAACTCCTACGAGCAGTACTTC. The chain links TRBV6-1 to TRBJ2-7, with 7 nucleotides matching TRBD1. Germline lookup yields CDR1 MNHNS and CDR2 SASEGT. Trimming took 0 bases from V and 0 from J; bases not matched to a gene: 2. The length of the CDR3 is 15 residues.

In this sample, this clonotype turned up many times. This chain uses TRBV2 with TRBJ1-1, with a possible D match to TRBD1 (5 bases). CDR1 is SNHLY, CDR2 FYNNEI, per germline. The germline V and J ends were trimmed by 10 bases and 3 bases, with 9 bases remaining between them. There are 11 residues in the CDR3. The CDR3 DNA sequence: TGTGCCATCCAGGGCTACACTGAAGCTTTCTTT. This gives the protein CAIQGYTEAFF.

In its sample, this clonotype was seen many times. This chain uses TRBV20-1 with TRBJ2-7; no clear D gene. The CDR3 spans 10 residues. The germline gives CDR1 DFQATT, CDR2 SNEGSKA (reference sequence). The V gene lost 2 bases and the J gene lost 5 bases, with 4 bases spanning the gap. The CDR3 loop reads CSARRDEQYF. CDR3 bases: TGCAGTGCTAGAAGAGACGAGCAGTACTTC.

The rearrangement links TRBV29-1 to TRBJ1-1, with 8 bases matching TRBD1. The CDR3 is made up of 13 amino acids. Trimming cost V 6 bases and J 1 base; bases outside gene matches: 4. Looked up from germline, CDR1 is SQVTM and CDR2 is ANQGSEA. The CDR3 DNA sequence: TGCAGCGTGCATACAGGGGGGAACACTGAAGCTTTCTTT. It is translated as CSVHTGGNTEAFF.

In its sample, this clonotype was seen many times. The rearrangement links TRBV5-1 to TRBJ2-1, with D tentatively TRBD1 or TRBD2 (6 bases each). Germline loops: CDR1 SGHRS, CDR2 YFSETQ. This CDR3 contains 15 residues. V was clipped by 2 bases and J by 4 bases, with 13 bases between them. CDR3 coding DNA: TGCGCCAGCAGCTTCAACGGGGGACAATACAATGAGCAGTTCTTC. Protein sequence: CASSFNGGQYNEQFF. Variable domain in full (rest from reference TRBV5-1 and TRBJ2-1): KAGVTQTPRYLIKTRGQQVTLSCSPISGHRSVSWYQQTPGQGLQFLFEYFSETQRNKGNFPGRFSGRQFSNSRSEMNVSTLELGDSALYLCASSFNGGQYNEQFFGPGTRLTVL.

The chain couples TRBV7-9 to TRBJ2-3; TRBD2 might be the D (6 bases). V gave up 6 bases and J gave up 1 base, with 14 bases separating them. The CDR3 has 15 amino acids. Germline CDR1 is SEHNR and CDR2 is FQNEAQ (reference sequence). The CDR3 loop reads CASRKIGGGTDTQYF. CDR3 bases: TGTGCCAGCAGAAAGATTGGCGGGGGCACAGATACGCAGTATTTT.

This clonotype was counted ten times or more. The chain uses TRBV7-9 and TRBJ2-1; 9 bases are a match to TRBD2. Trimming took 5 bases from V and 15 from J; bases not matched to a gene: 5. Germline lookup yields CDR1 SEHNR and CDR2 FQNEAQ (reference sequence). CDR3 length: 11 residues. CDR3 amino acids: CASSTAGGRFF. CDR3 DNA: TGTGCCAGCAGCACAGCGGGAGGTCGGTTCTTC. Filled out from reference TRBV7-9 and TRBJ2-1, the complete variable domain reads DTGVSQNPRHKITKRGQNVTFRCDPISEHNRLYWYRQTLGQGPEFLTYFQNEAQLEKSRLLSDRFSAERPKGSFSTLEIQRTEQGDSAMYLCASSTAGGRFFGPGTRLTVL.

The V gene is TRBV7-9, the J gene TRBJ2-7; D unclear. V dropped 3 bases and J dropped 8 bases, with 23 bases sitting between them. Germline CDR1 SEHNR, CDR2 FQNEAQ (reference sequence). This CDR3 spans 16 amino acids. CDR3 region: CASSFLPPGPMFQQYF. For the CDR3, the DNA is TGTGCCAGCAGCTTCCTTCCCCCAGGTCCAATGTTTCAGCAGTACTTC.

This rearrangement joins TRBV6-5 to TRBJ2-5; 7 nucleotides line up with TRBD1. This CDR3 spans 15 amino acids. J lost 3 bases, V lost 5 bases, and 9 bases had no gene match. The germline CDR1 and CDR2 sequences are MNHEY and SVGAGI. CDR3 DNA: TGTGCCAGCAGTGGGCCCGGGACAGCCGAAGAGACCCAGTACTTC. Its translation is CASSGPGTAEETQYF.